The 25 T cell receptor beta chains below were found in one sample sequenced in a study of blood T cell repertoires in COVID-19. The repertoire was sequenced with immunoSEQ multiplex PCR; TCRdb's copy has only in-frame clones and lacks some. There are about 160,000 clones in the sample; around 85% occur only once, and around 3.2% lies in the top ten. The sequenced material came from peripheral blood. Receptor source: a human donor with acute or convalescent COVID-19. The donor label of this sample is uncertain.

The V gene is TRBV7-2, the J gene TRBJ1-6, with a tentative D call TRBD1 (5 bases). Per germline, CDR1 SGHTA and CDR2 FQGNSA. This CDR3 spans 15 amino acids. V was trimmed by 1 base and J by 8 bases, leaving 12 bases between them. The CDR3 reads CASSLGSGVYSPLHF. As DNA, the CDR3 is TGTGCCAGCAGCTTAGGGTCGGGGGTGTATTCACCCCTCCACTTT. The full variable domain, rest sourced from reference TRBV7-2 and TRBJ1-6, is GAGVSQSPSNKVTEKGKDVELRCDPISGHTALYWYRQSLGQGLEFLIYFQGNSAPDKSGLPSDRFSAERTGGSVSTLTIQRTQQEDSAVYLCASSLGSGVYSPLHFGNGTRLTVT.

CDR3 bases: TGCGCCAGCAGTATAGTGGGGACAGTCATGAGCAATCAGCCCCAGCATTTT. Its translation: CASSIVGTVMSNQPQHF. The rearrangement uses TRBV10-1 and TRBJ1-5; 7 bases are a match to TRBD1. V was pared by 5 bases and J by 1 base, with 11 bases of the junction left unmatched. Looked up from germline, CDR1 is WNHNN and CDR2 is SYGVQD (reference sequence). The CDR3 runs 17 residues.

V usage is TRBV5-1 and J usage is TRBJ1-1; 7 bases match TRBD1. This CDR3 is built from 15 residues. Germline trimming cut 0 bases from V and 4 bases from J; bases unmatched to any gene: 6. Germline V gives CDR1 SGHRS, CDR2 YFSETQ. The CDR3 reads CASSLADRDGTEAFF. CDR3 in DNA: TGCGCCAGCAGCTTGGCCGACAGGGACGGCACTGAAGCTTTCTTT.

The chain combines TRBV18 with TRBJ2-1; TRBD2 might be the D (5 bases). The CDR3 consists of 14 residues. Germline lookup yields CDR1 KGHSH and CDR2 LQKENI. V shed 3 bases and J shed 2 bases, with 8 bases lying between them. The CDR3 region has the DNA TGTGCCAGCTCACCGAGGACTGCCTACAATGAGCAGTTCTTC. This encodes CASSPRTAYNEQFF.

The chain couples TRBV27 to TRBJ2-1; D might be TRBD2 (5 bases). This CDR3 region has 13 residues. In germline, CDR1 is MNHEY, CDR2 SMNVEV (reference sequence). Trimming shortened V by 3 bases and J by 7 bases, and 10 bases separated the two germline ends. CDR3 in amino acids: CASSLSRGNEQFF. CDR3 in DNA: TGTGCCAGCAGTTTGTCCCGGGGTAATGAGCAGTTCTTC.

This clone turned up a few times. The chain employs TRBV7-9 and TRBJ1-4; D is ambiguous. The V and J ends lost 5 bases and 5 bases respectively, with 3 bases between them. The CDR3 length is 11 residues. The germline V gene has CDR1 SEHNR and CDR2 FQNEAQ (reference sequence). The DNA for the CDR3 is TGTGCCAGCAGCCGGAATGAAAAACTGTTTTTT. Encoded protein: CASSRNEKLFF.

The V call is TRBV27, the J call TRBJ1-1; D remains unclear. CDR1 and CDR2 from the germline V gene are MNHEY and SMNVEV (reference sequence). Deletions cut 0 bases from V and 4 bases from J, with 12 bases between. The CDR3 has 15 amino acids. The CDR3 here is CASSLSPAGVTEAFF. The CDR3, as DNA: TGTGCCAGCAGTTTATCGCCAGCCGGGGTCACTGAAGCTTTCTTT.

The chain joins TRBV7-2 to TRBJ1-2, with TRBD1 matching over 8 bases. Trimming at V came to 5 bases and at J to 6 bases, leaving 11 bases not matched to a gene. CDR3 size: 15 residues. Germline assignment: CDR1 SGHTA and CDR2 FQGNSA. The CDR3 nucleotides are TGTGCCAGCAGCCTAAGACAGGGGCTAGGACATGGCTACACCTTC. It specifies CASSLRQGLGHGYTF.

In its sample, this clone was seen once. The chain recombines TRBV10-3 with TRBJ1-1; TRBD1 is a possible D gene (6 bases). Germline V gene sequence: CDR1 ENHRY, CDR2 SYGVKD. V gave up 4 bases and J gave up 1 base, with 10 bases separating them. This CDR3 region has 14 residues. The CDR3 here is CAISGTTGNTEAFF. The CDR3 DNA follows: TGTGCCATCAGTGGAACGACAGGGAACACTGAAGCTTTCTTT.

The chain uses TRBV7-2 and TRBJ1-2; D is uncertain. V lost 1 base, J lost 8 bases, and 11 bases lay in between. Germline V gives CDR1 SGHTA, CDR2 FQGNSA. The CDR3 totals 13 residues. Here the CDR3 reads CASSLDSGFGYTF. For the CDR3, the DNA is TGTGCCAGCAGCTTAGATTCGGGGTTCGGCTACACCTTC.

This clone was seen just once. This chain joins TRBV6-2 or TRBV6-3 and TRBJ2-5; 11 bases fit TRBD1. Looked up from germline, CDR1 is MNHEY and CDR2 is SVGEGT. V gave up 5 bases and J gave up 7 bases; unmatched junction bases: 6. The length of the CDR3 is 14 residues. This CDR3 is CASSKPGQGVTQYF. The DNA for the CDR3 is TGTGCCAGCAGTAAGCCGGGACAGGGGGTGACCCAGTACTTC.

The chain is built from TRBV9 and TRBJ1-2, with D perhaps TRBD1 (6 bases). The V gene's germline CDR1 is SGDLS and CDR2 YYNGEE. V was shortened by 5 bases and J by 0 bases, with 14 bases between the two germline ends. The CDR3 totals 15 residues. The CDR3 region has the DNA TGTGCCAGCAGTGCGGACAGCCGGTCTAACTATGGCTACACCTTC. Translating gives CASSADSRSNYGYTF. Combining the CDR3 with reference TRBV9 and TRBJ1-2 gives the whole variable domain DSGVTQTPKHLITATGQRVTLRCSPRSGDLSVYWYQQSLDQGLQFLIQYYNGEERAKGNILERFSAQQFPDLHSELNLSSLELGDSALYFCASSADSRSNYGYTFGSGTRLTVV.

The rearrangement joins TRBV5-4 to TRBJ2-7; 10 nucleotides align to TRBD2. Germline loops: CDR1 SGHNT, CDR2 YYREEE (reference sequence). This CDR3 spans 20 amino acids. Trimming at V came to 3 bases and at J to 2 bases, leaving 20 bases not matched to a gene. The CDR3 here is CASSSLLKLAGAASTYEQYF. CDR3 DNA: TGTGCCAGCAGCTCCTTGCTAAAGCTAGCGGGGGCGGCATCCACCTACGAGCAGTACTTC.

The rearrangement links TRBV29-1 to TRBJ1-2; D unclear. The CDR3 spans 14 residues. Germline CDR1 SQVTM, CDR2 ANQGSEA. Trimming removed 6 bases from V and 0 bases from J, with 14 bases in between. In DNA, the CDR3 is TGCAGCGTGCCCAGGCTACCCACTAACTATGGCTACACCTTC. Amino acid sequence: CSVPRLPTNYGYTF. Variable domain in full (rest from reference TRBV29-1 and TRBJ1-2): SAVISQKPSRDICQRGTSLTIQCQVDSQVTMMFWYRQQPGQSLTLIATANQGSEATYESGFVIDKFPISRPNLTFSTLTVSNMSPEDSSIYLCSVPRLPTNYGYTFGSGTRLTVV.

This chain connects TRBV4-2 to TRBJ2-6; TRBD2 matches 15 bases. CDR1 and CDR2 from the germline V gene are LGHNA and YNFKEQ. V lost 3 bases to trimming and J lost 2 bases; unmatched junction nucleotides: 5. This CDR3 region has 19 residues. CDR3 sequence reads: CASSHGLAGGPPGANVLTF. CDR3 nucleotides: TGTGCCAGCAGCCACGGACTAGCGGGGGGGCCCCCTGGGGCCAACGTCCTGACTTTC.

The chain has TRBV6-2 or TRBV6-3 and TRBJ1-1, with D possibly TRBD1 on 6 matching bases. This CDR3 has 14 amino acids. The V and J ends lost 3 bases and 4 bases respectively, with 12 bases between them. Germline V lookup: CDR1 MNHEY, CDR2 SVGEGT. The CDR3 is CASSYTGFSTEAFF. CDR3 nucleotides: TGTGCCAGCAGTTATACAGGGTTTTCCACTGAAGCTTTCTTT.

V gene TRBV16 combines with J gene TRBJ2-1, with D perhaps matching TRBD1 (6 bases). Germline values: CDR1 KGHSY, CDR2 FQNENV. The CDR3 consists of 19 residues. V was clipped by 4 bases and J by 4 bases, with 26 bases between them. CDR3 coding DNA: TGTGCCAGCAGCCCAACGACTAAACCAAACAGGGTAGCTTACAATGAGCAGTTCTTC. This sequence encodes CASSPTTKPNRVAYNEQFF.

This clone was recorded a few times. V is TRBV7-2 and J is TRBJ2-7; no reliable D call. Germline CDR1 and CDR2: SGHTA and FQGNSA. The CDR3 totals 11 residues. Trimming removed 5 bases from V and 5 bases from J, with 7 bases in between. CDR3 nucleotides: TGTGCCAGCAGCCCCTCTCACGAGCAGTACTTC. This translates into CASSPSHEQYF.

The chain combines TRBV19 with TRBJ1-2; possible D gene TRBD1, 6 bases. The CDR3 spans 13 residues. Germline V gene lookup returns CDR1 LNHDA and CDR2 SQIVND (reference sequence). The V gene lost 3 bases and the J gene lost 8 bases, with 13 bases spanning the gap. Here the CDR3 reads CASSIVDSRGYTF. CDR3 nucleotide sequence: TGTGCCAGTAGTATCGTGGACAGCCGGGGCTACACCTTC.

The chain combines TRBV16 with TRBJ2-2, with D perhaps TRBD2 (5 bases). The germline gives CDR1 KGHSY, CDR2 FQNENV. This CDR3 has 16 amino acids. V dropped 4 bases and J dropped 5 bases, with 17 bases sitting between them. In nucleotides, the CDR3 is TGTGCCAGCAGCCTCCGGGGAAACATGGGGACCGGGGAGCTGTTTTTT. It encodes CASSLRGNMGTGELFF.

Only a few counts were recorded for this clone. V is TRBV2 and J is TRBJ1-3, with 7 bases aligning to TRBD1. CDR1 SNHLY and CDR2 FYNNEI come from the germline V gene. The CDR3 runs to 15 residues. Trimming at V came to 5 bases and at J to 0 bases, leaving 4 bases not matched to a gene. The CDR3: CASSQGTDSGNTIYF. The CDR3 coding sequence is TGTGCCAGCAGTCAAGGGACAGACTCTGGAAACACCATATATTTT.

The rearrangement joins TRBV4-1 to TRBJ1-1; D is undetermined. Trimming left V 3 bases short and J 1 base short, with 9 bases between. The CDR3 has 14 residues. The germline CDR1 and CDR2 sequences are MGHRA and YSYEKL. The CDR3 is CASSQGSWNTEAFF. The CDR3 DNA sequence: TGCGCCAGCAGCCAGGGCTCGTGGAACACTGAAGCTTTCTTT.

This chain joins TRBV19 and TRBJ2-6, with TRBD1 matching 8 bases. Trimming at V came to 4 bases and at J to 4 bases, leaving 6 bases not matched to a gene. Germline V gene lookup returns CDR1 LNHDA and CDR2 SQIVND (reference sequence). This CDR3 region has 16 residues. The CDR3, as DNA: TGTGCCAGTAGTAGCCAGGGGGCAGGAGGGGCCAACGTCCTGACTTTC. Translation gives CASSSQGAGGANVLTF.

Points on this clone: One junction end disagrees with the germline gene, perhaps due to a read error. The V call is TRBV27, the J call TRBJ1-5; D ambiguous. Germline lookup yields CDR1 MNHEY and CDR2 SMNVEV (reference sequence). This CDR3 region has 14 residues. CDR3 in amino acids: CAGSQRDNNQPQHF. CDR3 DNA sequence: TGTGCCGGCAGTCAGAGGGATAACAATCAGCCCCAGCATTTT.

The chain joins TRBV7-3 to TRBJ1-2; 10 bases fit TRBD1. The CDR3 covers 20 residues. The V and J ends lost 2 bases and 6 bases, in that order; junction bases with no gene match: 21. Germline lookup yields CDR1 SGHTA and CDR2 FQGTGA. CDR3 bases: TGTGCCAGCAGCTTACAGCCCCTCGCGGCCGGGACAGGGGAGTACAATGGCTACACCTTC. The encoded protein is CASSLQPLAAGTGEYNGYTF.